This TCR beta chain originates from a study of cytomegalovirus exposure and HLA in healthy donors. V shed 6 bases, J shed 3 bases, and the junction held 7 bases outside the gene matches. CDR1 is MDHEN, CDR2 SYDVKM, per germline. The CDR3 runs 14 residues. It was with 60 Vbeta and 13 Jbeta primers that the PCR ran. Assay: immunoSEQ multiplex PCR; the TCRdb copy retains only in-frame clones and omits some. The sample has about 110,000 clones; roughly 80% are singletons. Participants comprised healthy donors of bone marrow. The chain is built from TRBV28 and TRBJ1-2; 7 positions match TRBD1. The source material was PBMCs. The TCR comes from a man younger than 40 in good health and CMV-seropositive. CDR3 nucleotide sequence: TGTGCCAGCAGGCGAGGGGGCAATGACTATGGCTACACCTTC. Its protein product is CASRRGGNDYGYTF.